This TCR beta chain came from a study of CD8+ T cells in alopecia areata. Study overall: The authors grafted skin from approximately 6-12-month-old C3H/HeJ donors with spontaneous alopecia onto approximately 6-11-week-old female C3H/HeJ mice.

As to this clone: Its specificity is unknown. Mouse gene names apply. From the germline J gene comes the end of the CDR3, since the read stops 4 residues before it.

CDR1 is NNHDY, CDR2 SYVADS, per germline. V was trimmed by 5 bases and J by 3 bases, leaving 13 bases between them. The CDR3 has 14 amino acids. General study results and limits: The study found higher clonality in lesional than normal scalp, especially in alopecia totalis/universalis. Sequences from scalp samples also cover resident alphabeta T cells of normal skin. With patients, TCR sharing proved less clear than in mice, a difference possibly related to HLA.

Sequencing relied on a cDNA template that was reverse transcribed from extracted RNA. Generated by immunoSEQ multiplex PCR, the TCRdb table keeps only in-frame clones and is missing some. The sample yields some 120,000 clones, without any singletons. V is TRBV13-3 and J is TRBJ2-5; possibly TRBD2 for D (6 bases). Specimen: lesional skin. The sequence was collected from a C3H/HeJ mouse with alopecia areata. This strain's MHC haplotype is H2-k. CDR3: CASRSPDWQDTQYF. The sequenced CDR3 bases are TGTGCCAGCAGGAGCCCAGACTGGCAAGAC.